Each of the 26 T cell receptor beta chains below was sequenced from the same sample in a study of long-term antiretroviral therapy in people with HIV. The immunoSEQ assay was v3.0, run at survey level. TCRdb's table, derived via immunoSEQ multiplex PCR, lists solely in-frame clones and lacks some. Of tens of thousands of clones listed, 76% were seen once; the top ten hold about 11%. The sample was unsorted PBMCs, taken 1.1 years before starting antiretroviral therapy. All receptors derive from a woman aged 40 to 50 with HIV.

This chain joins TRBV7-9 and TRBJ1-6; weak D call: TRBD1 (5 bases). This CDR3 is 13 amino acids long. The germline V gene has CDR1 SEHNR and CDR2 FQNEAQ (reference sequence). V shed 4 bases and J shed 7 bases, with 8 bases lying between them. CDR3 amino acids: CASSSGVNSPLHF. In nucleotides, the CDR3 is TGTGCCAGCAGCTCGGGGGTCAATTCACCCCTCCACTTT.

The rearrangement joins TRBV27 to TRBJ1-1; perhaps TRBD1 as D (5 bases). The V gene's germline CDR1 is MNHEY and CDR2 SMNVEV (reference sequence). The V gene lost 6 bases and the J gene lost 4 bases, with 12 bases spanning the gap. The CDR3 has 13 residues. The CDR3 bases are TGTGCCAGCAGCGTCATGGGGGGCACTGAAGCTTTCTTT. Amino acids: CASSVMGGTEAFF.

CDR3 loop: CASSDLAKTGELFF. CDR3 nucleotides: TGTGCCAGCAGTGACCTGGCTAAAACCGGGGAGCTGTTTTTT. The gene calls are TRBV6-1 and TRBJ2-2; no definite D call. Germline values: CDR1 MNHNS, CDR2 SASEGT. The germline V and J ends were trimmed by 3 bases and 5 bases, with 10 bases remaining between them. There are 14 residues in the CDR3.

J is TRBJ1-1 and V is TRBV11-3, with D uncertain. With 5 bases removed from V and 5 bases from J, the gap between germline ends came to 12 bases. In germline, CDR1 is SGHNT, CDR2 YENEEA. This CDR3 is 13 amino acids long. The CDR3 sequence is CASSQIRTTEAFF. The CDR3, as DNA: TGTGCCAGCAGCCAAATCAGAACAACTGAAGCTTTCTTT.

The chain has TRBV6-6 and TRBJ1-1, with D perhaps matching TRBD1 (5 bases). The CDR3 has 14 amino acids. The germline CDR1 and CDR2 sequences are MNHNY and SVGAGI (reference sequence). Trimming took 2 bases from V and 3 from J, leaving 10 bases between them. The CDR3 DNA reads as TGTGCCAGCAGTTACCTTCGGGGGGACACTGAAGCTTTCTTT. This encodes CASSYLRGDTEAFF.

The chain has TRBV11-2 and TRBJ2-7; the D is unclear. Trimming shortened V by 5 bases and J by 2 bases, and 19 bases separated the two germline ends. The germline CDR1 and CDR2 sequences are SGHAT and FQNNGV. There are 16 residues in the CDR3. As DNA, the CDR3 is TGTGCCAGCAGCCCCCTCCAAGGGCCGGGTCCCTACGAGCAGTACTTC. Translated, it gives CASSPLQGPGPYEQYF.

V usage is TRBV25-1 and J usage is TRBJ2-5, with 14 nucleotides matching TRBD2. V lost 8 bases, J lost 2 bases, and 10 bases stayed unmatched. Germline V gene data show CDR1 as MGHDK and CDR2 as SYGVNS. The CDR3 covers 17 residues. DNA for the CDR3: TGTGCCAGCGAAGACAGGGGACTAGCGGGAGTTCAAGAGACCCAGTACTTC. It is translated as CASEDRGLAGVQETQYF.

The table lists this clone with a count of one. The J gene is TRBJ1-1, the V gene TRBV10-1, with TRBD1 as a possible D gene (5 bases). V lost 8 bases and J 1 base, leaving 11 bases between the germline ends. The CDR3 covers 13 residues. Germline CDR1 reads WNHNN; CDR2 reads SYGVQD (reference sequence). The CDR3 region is CASRSDRNTEAFF. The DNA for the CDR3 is TGCGCCAGCCGTTCCGACAGGAACACTGAAGCTTTCTTT.

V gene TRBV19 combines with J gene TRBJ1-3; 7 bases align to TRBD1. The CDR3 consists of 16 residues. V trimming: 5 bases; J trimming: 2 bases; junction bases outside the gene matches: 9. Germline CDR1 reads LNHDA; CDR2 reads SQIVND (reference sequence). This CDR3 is CASSADRVGTGNTIYF. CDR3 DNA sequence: TGTGCCAGTAGTGCTGACAGGGTAGGAACTGGAAACACCATATATTTT.

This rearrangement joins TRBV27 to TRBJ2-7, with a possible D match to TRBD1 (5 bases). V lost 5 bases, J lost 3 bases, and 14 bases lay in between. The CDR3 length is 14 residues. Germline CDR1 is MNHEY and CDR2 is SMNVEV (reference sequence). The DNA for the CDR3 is TGTGCCAGCAGTCCGCAGGGCCTGAGCTACGAGCAGTACTTC. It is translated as CASSPQGLSYEQYF.

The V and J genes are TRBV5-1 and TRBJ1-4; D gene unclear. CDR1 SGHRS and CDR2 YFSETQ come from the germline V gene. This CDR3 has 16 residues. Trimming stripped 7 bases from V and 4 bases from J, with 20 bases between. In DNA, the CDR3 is TGCGCCAGCTCATCCCGAGGACGGCTAAGTAATGAAAAACTGTTTTTT. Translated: CASSSRGRLSNEKLFF. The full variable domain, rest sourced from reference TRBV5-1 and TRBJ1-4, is KAGVTQTPRYLIKTRGQQVTLSCSPISGHRSVSWYQQTPGQGLQFLFEYFSETQRNKGNFPGRFSGRQFSNSRSEMNVSTLELGDSALYLCASSSRGRLSNEKLFFGSGTQLSVL.

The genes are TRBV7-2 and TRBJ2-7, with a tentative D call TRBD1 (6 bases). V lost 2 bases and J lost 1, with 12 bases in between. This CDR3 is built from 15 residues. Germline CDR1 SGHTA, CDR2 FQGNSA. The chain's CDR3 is CASSLNPGQSYEQYF. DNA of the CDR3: TGTGCCAGCAGCTTAAACCCCGGACAGTCCTACGAGCAGTACTTC.

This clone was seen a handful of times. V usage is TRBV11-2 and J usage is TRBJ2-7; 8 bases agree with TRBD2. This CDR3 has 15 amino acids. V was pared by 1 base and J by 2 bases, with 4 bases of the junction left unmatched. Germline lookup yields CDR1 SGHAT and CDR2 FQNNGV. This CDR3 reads CASSLGAGEAYEQYF. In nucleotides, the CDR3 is TGTGCCAGCAGCTTAGGAGCGGGAGAGGCCTACGAGCAGTACTTC.

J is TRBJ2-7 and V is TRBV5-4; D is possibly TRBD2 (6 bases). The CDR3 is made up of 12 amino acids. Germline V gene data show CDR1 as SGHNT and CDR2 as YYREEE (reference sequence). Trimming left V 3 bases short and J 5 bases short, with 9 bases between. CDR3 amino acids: CASSWGVDEQYF. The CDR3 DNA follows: TGTGCCAGCAGCTGGGGGGTGGACGAGCAGTACTTC.

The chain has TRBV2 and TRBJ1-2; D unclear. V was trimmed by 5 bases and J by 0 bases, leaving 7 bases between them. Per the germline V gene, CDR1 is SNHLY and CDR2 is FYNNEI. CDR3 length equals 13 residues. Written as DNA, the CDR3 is TGTGCCAGCAGTCCGGGATCTAACTATGGCTACACCTTC. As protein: CASSPGSNYGYTF.

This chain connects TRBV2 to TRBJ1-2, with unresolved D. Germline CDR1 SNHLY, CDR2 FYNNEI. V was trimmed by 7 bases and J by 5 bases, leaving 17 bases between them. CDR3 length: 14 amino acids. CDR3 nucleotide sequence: TGTGCCAGCAACGAAGGAACCCCCTCTTATGGCTACACCTTC. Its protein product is CASNEGTPSYGYTF.

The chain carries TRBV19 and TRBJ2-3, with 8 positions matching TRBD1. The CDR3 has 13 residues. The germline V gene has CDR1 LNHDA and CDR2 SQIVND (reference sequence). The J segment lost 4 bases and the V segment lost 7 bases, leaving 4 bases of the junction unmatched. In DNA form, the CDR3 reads TGTGCCAGTACTCCACAGGGGGCAGATACGCAGTATTTT. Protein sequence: CASTPQGADTQYF.

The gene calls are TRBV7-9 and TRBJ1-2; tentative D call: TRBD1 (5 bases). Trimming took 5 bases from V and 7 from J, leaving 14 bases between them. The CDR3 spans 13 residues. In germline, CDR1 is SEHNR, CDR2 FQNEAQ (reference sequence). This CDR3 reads CASSIGGDFGYTF. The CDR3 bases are TGTGCCAGCAGCATCGGTGGGGACTTTGGCTACACCTTC.

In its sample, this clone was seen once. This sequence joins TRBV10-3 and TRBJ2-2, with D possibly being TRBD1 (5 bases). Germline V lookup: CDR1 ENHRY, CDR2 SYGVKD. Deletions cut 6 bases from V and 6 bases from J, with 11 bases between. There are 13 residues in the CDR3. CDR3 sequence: CAIRPDSAGELFF. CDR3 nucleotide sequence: TGTGCCATCAGGCCAGACAGTGCCGGGGAGCTGTTTTTT.

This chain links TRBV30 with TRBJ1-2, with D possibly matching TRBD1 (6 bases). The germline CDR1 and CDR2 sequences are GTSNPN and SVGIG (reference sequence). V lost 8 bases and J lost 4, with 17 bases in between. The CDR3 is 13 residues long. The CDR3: CATLQARGYGYTF. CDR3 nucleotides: TGTGCCACACTACAGGCCAGGGGCTATGGCTACACCTTC.

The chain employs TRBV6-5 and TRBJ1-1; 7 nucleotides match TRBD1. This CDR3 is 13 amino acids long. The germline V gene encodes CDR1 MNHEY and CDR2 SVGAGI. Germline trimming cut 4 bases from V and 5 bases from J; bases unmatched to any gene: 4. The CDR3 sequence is CASSSNRGTEAFF. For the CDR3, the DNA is TGTGCCAGCAGTTCGAACAGGGGTACTGAAGCTTTCTTT.

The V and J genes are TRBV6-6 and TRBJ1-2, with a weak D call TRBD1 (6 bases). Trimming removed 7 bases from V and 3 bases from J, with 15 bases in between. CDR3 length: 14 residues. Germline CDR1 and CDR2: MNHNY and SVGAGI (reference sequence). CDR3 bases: TGTGCCAGCATCCGGGGGCGAGGTGACTATGGCTACACCTTC. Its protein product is CASIRGRGDYGYTF.

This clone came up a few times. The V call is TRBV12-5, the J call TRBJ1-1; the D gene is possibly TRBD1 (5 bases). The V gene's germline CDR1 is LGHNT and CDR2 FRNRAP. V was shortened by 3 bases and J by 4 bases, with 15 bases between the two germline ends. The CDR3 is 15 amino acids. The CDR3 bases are TGTGCTAGTGGTTTATTTCTTGGGGGTCCCACTGAAGCTTTCTTT. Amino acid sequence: CASGLFLGGPTEAFF.

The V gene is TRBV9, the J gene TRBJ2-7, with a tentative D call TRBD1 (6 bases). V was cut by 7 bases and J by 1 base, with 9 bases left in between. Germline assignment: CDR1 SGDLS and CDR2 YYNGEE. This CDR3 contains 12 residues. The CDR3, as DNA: TGTGCCAGCGGGACACGATCCTACGAGCAGTACTTC. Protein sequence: CASGTRSYEQYF.

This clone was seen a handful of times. The CDR3 loop reads CASSGGRESTDTQYF. Here the CDR3 DNA reads TGTGCCAGCAGTGGAGGGCGGGAGAGCACAGATACGCAGTATTTT. The chain links TRBV6-4 to TRBJ2-3; TRBD2 matches at 7 bases. From germline, CDR1 is MRHNA and CDR2 SNTAGT. With V trimmed by 4 bases and J by 0 bases, 4 bases remained unmatched. This CDR3 is 15 amino acids long.

In DNA form, the CDR3 reads TGCGCCAGCAGCTTGGTACCAGGATTTGGAAACACCATATATTTT. It codes for CASSLVPGFGNTIYF. The chain is built from TRBV5-1 and TRBJ1-3; D gene uncertain. The CDR3 consists of 15 residues. Trimming stripped 0 bases from V and 3 bases from J, with 10 bases between. In germline, CDR1 is SGHRS, CDR2 YFSETQ.